Below, 17 T cell receptor beta chains from the same sample are listed, as sequenced in a study of T cells in Graves' hyperthyroidism and ophthalmopathy. Amplification targeted TCR beta CDR3 regions from RNA transcripts. The study used the HTBI primer set for a first-round RT-PCR of the TCR CDR3. Each CDR3 protein gets one entry after TCRdb re-called the multiplex PCR reads with MiXCR. This sample yields 400,000 to 450,000 distinct CDR3 sequences, of which roughly 15% are seen a single time; less than 15% belongs to the top ten. Sequences were obtained from blood. The receptors shown here come from a man between 18 and 35 years old with Graves' ophthalmopathy.

In this sample, this clonotype turned up many times. The V call is TRBV27, the J call TRBJ2-1, with D possibly called TRBD1 or TRBD2 (5 bases each). CDR3 length: 16 amino acids. Trimming took 5 bases from V and 0 from J, leaving 14 bases between them. Germline V gene data show CDR1 as MNHEY and CDR2 as SMNVEV (reference sequence). CDR3: CASSLLWGSSYNEQFF. The DNA of the CDR3 is TGTGCCAGCAGTCTATTGTGGGGGAGCTCCTACAATGAGCAGTTCTTC.

This clonotype showed up many times. This CDR3 is CASSPSYFYGYTF. The CDR3 DNA reads as TGTGCCAGCAGTCCCAGCTACTTCTATGGCTACACCTTC. This chain links TRBV27 with TRBJ1-2; D is uncertain. The germline V gene has CDR1 MNHEY and CDR2 SMNVEV (reference sequence). The CDR3 totals 13 residues. V gave up 5 bases and J gave up 4 bases, with 11 bases separating them.

The chain couples TRBV15 to TRBJ2-7, with D hard to call. The germline CDR1 and CDR2 sequences are LNHNV and YYDKDF (reference sequence). The CDR3 is 12 residues long. V dropped 2 bases and J dropped 11 bases, with 13 bases sitting between them. CDR3 region: CATSRLPGREYF. The DNA for the CDR3 is TGTGCCACCAGCAGACTACCGGGTCGAGAGTACTTC.

This clonotype was seen many times. This CDR3 reads CASSLVARVEQYF. In nucleotides, the CDR3 is TGCGCCAGCAGCTTGGTGGCCAGAGTCGAGCAGTACTTC. The chain has TRBV5-1 and TRBJ2-7; D not certain. Trimming left V 0 bases short and J 6 bases short, with 10 bases between. Germline V lookup: CDR1 SGHRS, CDR2 YFSETQ. The CDR3 sequence is 13 residues long.

This clonotype was detected many times. This chain uses TRBV20-1 with TRBJ2-2, with D tentatively TRBD2 (6 bases). This CDR3 is 15 amino acids long. The V gene lost 3 bases and the J gene lost 1 base, with 12 bases spanning the gap. Germline V gene sequence: CDR1 DFQATT, CDR2 SNEGSKA (reference sequence). The CDR3 nucleotides read TGCAGTGCTAGTCGTGGACTAAAGAACACCGGGGAGCTGTTTTTT. Protein product: CSASRGLKNTGELFF.

This clonotype was seen a few times. The CDR3 sequence is CASRTGTEDTEAFF. The CDR3, as DNA: TGTGCCAGCAGAACTGGGACAGAGGACACTGAAGCTTTCTTT. This sequence joins TRBV2 and TRBJ1-1; 7 bases agree with TRBD1. Germline-derived CDR1 and CDR2 are SNHLY and FYNNEI. Unmatched junction bases numbered 7, after V lost 6 bases and J lost 3 bases. There are 14 residues in the CDR3. The variable domain in full, with the rest retrieved from reference TRBV2 and TRBJ1-1, is EPEVTQTPSHQVTQMGQEVILRCVPISNHLYFYWYRQILGQKVEFLVSFYNNEISEKSEIFDDQFSVERPDGSNFTLKIRSTKLEDSAMYFCASRTGTEDTEAFFGQGTRLTVV.

This clonotype was observed a handful of times. This could be a read error, since a much larger clone is one nucleotide away. The V gene is TRBV7-2, the J gene TRBJ2-5, with 7 positions matching TRBD2. V was pared by 8 bases and J by 4 bases, with 7 bases of the junction left unmatched. The germline CDR1 and CDR2 sequences are SGHTA and FQGNSA. This CDR3 is built from 13 residues. The DNA of the CDR3 is TGTGCCAGCGGCTCGGGACTACTAGAGACCCAGTACTTC. This sequence encodes CASGSGLLETQYF.

This clonotype was recorded at least ten times. This chain uses TRBV3-1 with TRBJ2-3; possibly TRBD2 for D (6 bases). This CDR3 has 14 residues. Per germline, CDR1 LGHDT and CDR2 YNNKEL (reference sequence). V lost 1 base to trimming and J lost 7 bases, with 12 bases between them. In nucleotides, the CDR3 is TGTGCCAGCAGCCAAGGTAGGGACTCGAATACGCAGTATTTT. Encoded protein: CASSQGRDSNTQYF.

This clonotype was counted many times. The chain couples TRBV5-1 to TRBJ2-1; D remains ambiguous. The CDR3 extends over 11 amino acids. Germline lookup yields CDR1 SGHRS and CDR2 YFSETQ. V was cut by 1 base and J by 8 bases, with 4 bases left in between. The CDR3 region is CASSLHYEQFF. The CDR3 region has the DNA TGCGCCAGCAGCTTGCATTATGAGCAGTTCTTC.

Details on this clonotype: A much larger clone lies a single base off, so this may be a read error. The V gene is TRBV12-3 or TRBV12-4, the J gene TRBJ2-3; possible D gene TRBD2, 6 bases. CDR3 length equals 16 residues. The ends were cut back, 6 bases at V and 0 bases at J, with 16 bases in the middle. The CDR3 protein is CASSFGRSASTDTQYF. CDR3 coding DNA: TGTGCCAGCAGCTTCGGGAGATCAGCTAGCACAGATACGCAGTATTTT.

The V gene is TRBV29-1, the J gene TRBJ2-2, with 9 bases that match TRBD1. The germline V gene has CDR1 SQVTM and CDR2 ANQGSEA. This CDR3 is built from 15 residues. V shed 0 bases, J shed 7 bases, and the junction held 6 bases outside the gene matches. The CDR3 protein is CSVEDLQGAFGELFF. The DNA of the CDR3 is TGCAGCGTTGAAGATCTACAGGGGGCCTTCGGGGAGCTGTTTTTT.

This clonotype was seen only a few times. The gene calls are TRBV2 and TRBJ1-3; 8 bases match TRBD1. J gave up 12 bases and V 7 bases, and 11 bases lay outside the gene matches. The CDR3 length is 13 residues. The germline gives CDR1 SNHLY, CDR2 FYNNEI. The CDR3 loop reads CASNTDRGLNIYF. The CDR3 bases are TGTGCCAGCAATACCGACAGGGGACTAAACATATATTTT.

V usage is TRBV24-1 and J usage is TRBJ2-5; D ambiguous. Germline CDR1 KGHDR, CDR2 SFDVKD. V was clipped by 4 bases and J by 5 bases, with 4 bases between them. The CDR3 length is 11 residues. CDR3 coding DNA: TGTGCCACCAGTGAAACGGAGACCCAGTACTTC. Translated: CATSETETQYF.

As for this clonotype: A much larger clone differs by one base, so this may be a read error. The V and J genes are TRBV15 and TRBJ2-1, with TRBD1 identical over 7 bases. Losses at the gene ends were 0 bases for V and 9 bases for J; bases not matched to a gene: 8. Germline CDR1 is LNHNV and CDR2 is YYDKDF (reference sequence). This CDR3 comprises 15 residues. CDR3 sequence reads: CATSRDLEGGSEQFF. The CDR3 DNA sequence: TGTGCCACCAGCAGAGATTTGGAAGGGGGCAGTGAGCAGTTCTTC.

The V call is TRBV7-6, the J call TRBJ2-1; 8 positions agree with TRBD2. Per the germline V gene, CDR1 is SGHVS and CDR2 is FNYEAQ. The V gene end was trimmed by 5 bases and the J gene end by 6 bases; junction bases not matched to a gene: 12. The CDR3 runs 16 residues. The CDR3 nucleotides read TGTGCCAGCAGCCCCCGGTACGGGGGGGTCGGCAATGAGCAGTTCTTC. The encoded protein is CASSPRYGGVGNEQFF.

This clonotype was detected a few times. The CDR3 DNA is TGTGCCAGCAGTGGACAGGGGGGGGAAAAACTGTTTTTT. Residues: CASSGQGGEKLFF. This chain links TRBV12-3 or TRBV12-4 with TRBJ1-4; 10 bases fit TRBD1. Germline trimming cut 5 bases from V and 8 bases from J; bases unmatched to any gene: 2. This CDR3 spans 13 amino acids.

This clonotype showed up many times. The chain recombines TRBV20-1 with TRBJ2-5; the D is unclear. Germline loops: CDR1 DFQATT, CDR2 SNEGSKA (reference sequence). CDR3 length: 14 residues. V was clipped by 2 bases and J by 5 bases, with 15 bases between them. This chain's CDR3 is CSARNSGLRETQYF. CDR3 in DNA: TGCAGTGCTAGAAATTCCGGCCTGAGGGAGACCCAGTACTTC.